This TCR beta chain was profiled in a study of regulatory T cells in long-lasting Graves disease. Turning to the study itself: Treatment with antithyroid drugs for over 5 years, together with positive TSH receptor antibodies, meant persistent Graves' disease. Study-level results: Not thyroid tissue but only peripheral blood was studied.

Construction of the TCR beta libraries employed iRepertoire HTBI primers in conjunction with Arm-PCR of CDR3 regions. TCRdb used MiXCR to reprocess the multiplex PCR reads, holding one entry per CDR3 protein. The data show 350,000 to 500,000 distinct CDR3 sequences, under 25% seen once. This CDR3 spans 15 amino acids. V trimming: 3 bases; J trimming: 5 bases; junction bases outside the gene matches: 9. Germline CDR1 reads LGHDT; CDR2 reads YNNKEL (reference sequence). This clonotype was counted only a few times. Its target is not known. The sample's time point: persistent/refractory GD, antithyroid drugs over 5 years with positive TRAb. TCR sequences were obtained from RNA taken from PBMCs.

Specimen: peripheral blood mononuclear cells (PBMCs), collected when the disease was refractory, from a patient treated with antithyroid drugs. This chain connects TRBV3-1 to TRBJ2-7, with TRBD2 matching 8 bases. The sequence derives from a female donor with Graves disease. The CDR3 spells CASSHAGGAMNEQYF. Here the CDR3 DNA reads TGTGCCAGCAGCCACGCCGGGGGGGCGATGAACGAGCAGTACTTC.